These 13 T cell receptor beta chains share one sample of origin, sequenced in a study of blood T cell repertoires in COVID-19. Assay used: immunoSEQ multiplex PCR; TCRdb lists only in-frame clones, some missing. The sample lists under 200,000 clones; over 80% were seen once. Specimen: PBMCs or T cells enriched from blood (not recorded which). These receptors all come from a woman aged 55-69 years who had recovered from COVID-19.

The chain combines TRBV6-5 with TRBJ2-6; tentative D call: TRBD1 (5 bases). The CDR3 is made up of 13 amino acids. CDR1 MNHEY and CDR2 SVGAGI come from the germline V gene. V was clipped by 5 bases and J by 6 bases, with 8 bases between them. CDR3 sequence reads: CASSQGMANVLTF. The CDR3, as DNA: TGTGCCAGCAGTCAGGGAATGGCCAACGTCCTGACTTTC.

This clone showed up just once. CDR3 in amino acids: CASSPVGFPDTQYF. The CDR3 coding sequence is TGTGCCAGCAGCCCCGTCGGGTTTCCAGATACGCAGTATTTT. The chain joins TRBV11-3 to TRBJ2-3, with D unclear. Trimming pared 5 bases from V and 4 bases from J, leaving 13 bases between. Looked up from germline, CDR1 is SGHNT and CDR2 is YENEEA. This CDR3 comprises 14 residues.

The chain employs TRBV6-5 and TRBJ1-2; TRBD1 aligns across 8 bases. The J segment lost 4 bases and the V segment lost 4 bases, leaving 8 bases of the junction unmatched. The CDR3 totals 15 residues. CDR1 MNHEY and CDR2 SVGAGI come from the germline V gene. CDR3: CASSSTGGGGYGYTF. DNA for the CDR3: TGTGCCAGCAGTTCCACAGGGGGAGGAGGCTATGGCTACACCTTC.

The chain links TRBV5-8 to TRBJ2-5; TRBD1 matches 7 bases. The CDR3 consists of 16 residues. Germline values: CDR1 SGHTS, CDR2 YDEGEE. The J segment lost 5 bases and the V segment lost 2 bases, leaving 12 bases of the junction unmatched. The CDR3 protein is CASSFIPGGVRETQYF. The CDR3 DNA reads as TGTGCCAGCAGCTTTATCCCAGGGGGTGTGCGGGAGACCCAGTACTTC.

For the CDR3, the DNA is TGTGCCAGTAGTGGACTAGCGGGAGGGCCTTACAATGAGCAGTTCTTC. Translated: CASSGLAGGPYNEQFF. The chain recombines TRBV19 with TRBJ2-1; 15 bases are a match to TRBD2. CDR3 size: 16 residues. The J segment lost 4 bases and the V segment lost 5 bases, leaving 3 bases of the junction unmatched. Germline V CDR1 and CDR2: LNHDA, SQIVND (reference sequence).

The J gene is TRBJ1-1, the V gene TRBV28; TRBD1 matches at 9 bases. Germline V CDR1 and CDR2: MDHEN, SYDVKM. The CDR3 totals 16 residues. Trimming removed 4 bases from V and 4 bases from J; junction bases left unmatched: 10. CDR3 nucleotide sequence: TGTGCCAGCAGTTCGATAAACAGGGGGCAAATCACTGAAGCTTTCTTT. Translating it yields CASSSINRGQITEAFF.

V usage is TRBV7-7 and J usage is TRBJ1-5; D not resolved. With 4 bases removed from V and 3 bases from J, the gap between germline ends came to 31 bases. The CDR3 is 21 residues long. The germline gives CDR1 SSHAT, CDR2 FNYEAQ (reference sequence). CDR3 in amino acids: CASSSPNPDTSINDDNQPQHF. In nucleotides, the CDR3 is TGTGCCAGCAGCTCGCCCAACCCAGACACCTCCATCAACGACGACAATCAGCCCCAGCATTTT.

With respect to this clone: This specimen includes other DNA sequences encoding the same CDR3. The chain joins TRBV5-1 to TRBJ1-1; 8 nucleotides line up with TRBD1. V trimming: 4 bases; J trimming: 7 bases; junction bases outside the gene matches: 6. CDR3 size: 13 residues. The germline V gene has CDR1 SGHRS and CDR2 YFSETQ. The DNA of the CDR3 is TGCGCCAGCAGCCTCGGACAGGGAGGTGAAGCTTTCTTT. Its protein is CASSLGQGGEAFF. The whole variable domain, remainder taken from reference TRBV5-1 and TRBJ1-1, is KAGVTQTPRYLIKTRGQQVTLSCSPISGHRSVSWYQQTPGQGLQFLFEYFSETQRNKGNFPGRFSGRQFSNSRSEMNVSTLELGDSALYLCASSLGQGGEAFFGQGTRLTVV.

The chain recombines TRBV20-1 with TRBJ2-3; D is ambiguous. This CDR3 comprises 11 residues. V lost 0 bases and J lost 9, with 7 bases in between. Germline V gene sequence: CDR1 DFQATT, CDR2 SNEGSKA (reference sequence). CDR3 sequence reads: CSARDLSTQYF. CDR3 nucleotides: TGCAGTGCTAGAGATTTGAGCACGCAGTATTTT.

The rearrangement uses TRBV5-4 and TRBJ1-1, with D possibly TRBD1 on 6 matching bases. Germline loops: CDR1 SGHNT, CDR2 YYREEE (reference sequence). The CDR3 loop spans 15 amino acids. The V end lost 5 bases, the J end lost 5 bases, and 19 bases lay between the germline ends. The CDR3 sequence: CASSYSGARGTEAFF. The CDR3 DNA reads TGTGCCAGCAGTTACTCAGGGGCCCGAGGGACTGAAGCTTTCTTT.

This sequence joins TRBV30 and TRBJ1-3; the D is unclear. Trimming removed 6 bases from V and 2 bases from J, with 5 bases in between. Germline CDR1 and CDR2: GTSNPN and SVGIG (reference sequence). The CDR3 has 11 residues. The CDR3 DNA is TGTGCCTGTCGGGCTGGAAACACCATATATTTT. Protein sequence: CACRAGNTIYF.

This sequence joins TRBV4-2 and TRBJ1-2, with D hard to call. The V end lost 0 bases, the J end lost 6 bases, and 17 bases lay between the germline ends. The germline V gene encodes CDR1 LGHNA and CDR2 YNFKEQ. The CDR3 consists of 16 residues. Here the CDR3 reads CASSQDVVESGHGYTF. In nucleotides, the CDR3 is TGTGCCAGCAGCCAAGATGTTGTTGAGAGCGGCCATGGCTACACCTTC.

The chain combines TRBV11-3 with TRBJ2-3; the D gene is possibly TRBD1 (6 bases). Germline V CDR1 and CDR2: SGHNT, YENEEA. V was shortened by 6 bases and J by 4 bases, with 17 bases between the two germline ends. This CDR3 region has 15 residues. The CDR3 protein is CASRKDSGGSDTQYF. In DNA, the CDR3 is TGTGCCAGCAGAAAGGACAGCGGTGGGTCAGATACGCAGTATTTT.